This T cell receptor beta chain was observed in a study of CD8 T cells in ankylosing spondylitis. Findings and limits, study-wide: The study identified a TCR beta motif of 7 or 8 highly homologous variants that appeared characteristic of ankylosing spondylitis blood. Those disease-linked clones were CD8+; they were also relatively rare in peripheral blood. Some motif variants had been reported before (in reactive arthritis synovial fluid and blood).

This clonotype has a count of ten or more. Its target is unknown. Quantitative 5'-RACE with molecular barcodes was used to make the TCR beta libraries. TCRdb itself ran the 5' RACE reads through MiXCR, one entry per CDR3 protein. The repertoire has roughly 670,000 distinct CDR3 sequences, over 15% of them found once; the top ten carry over 15%. The sample was blood, either unsorted or a sorted T cell fraction (not recorded which). This TCR was sampled from a male donor with ankylosing spondylitis.

Written as DNA, the CDR3 is TGTGCCAGCAGTTTGTTGCCGAACACCGGGGAGCTGTTTTTT. Translated: CASSLLPNTGELFF. The chain is built from TRBV12-3 or TRBV12-4 and TRBJ2-2; no definite D call. The length of the CDR3 is 14 residues. The V end lost 3 bases, the J end lost 0 bases, and 5 bases lay between the germline ends.